The present entry profiles one TCR beta chain with its context. Germline V gene data show CDR1 as MNHNS and CDR2 as SASEGT. Trimming took 6 bases from V and 5 from J; bases not matched to a gene: 9. This CDR3 contains 14 residues. The sample belongs to a study of control samples from healthy donors and cancer patients. Assay used: immunoSEQ multiplex PCR; TCRdb lists only in-frame clones, some missing. The data show about 20,000 clones, 88% seen once. The sequenced material came from PBMCs. The receptor was isolated from a woman aged 55-69 years with head and neck cancer. V and J are TRBV6-1 and TRBJ1-1; 7 bases are a match to TRBD1. The CDR3 here is CASSARGLETEAFF. The DNA of the CDR3 is TGTGCCAGCAGCGCAAGGGGGCTTGAAACTGAAGCTTTCTTT.